One T cell receptor (beta chain) is described in this entry. The antigen is not known. These data are taken from a study of siplizumab effects on memory and regulatory T cells. Sequencing was performed with immunoSEQ multiplex PCR; in TCRdb, only in-frame clones are kept and a portion is missing. The data show under 70,000 clones, 65% to 80% seen once. CDR3 length equals 14 residues. V lost 7 bases and J 0 bases, leaving 12 bases between the germline ends. Germline lookup yields CDR1 SNHLY and CDR2 FYNNEI. General observations from the study: The alloresponse seemed to draw substantially on naive T cells, which appeared more diverse than memory cells. A significant reduction in alloreactive sequences traceable to unstimulated CD4+ memory cells was produced by siplizumab. Few alloreactive clones mapped to unstimulated subsets. There was no confirmation of the suppressive function of proliferating Tregs from siplizumab cultures.

This clonotype originated in a human donor in good health. Specimen: memory CD4+ T cells sorted from blood. This chain uses TRBV2 with TRBJ1-1, with D perhaps TRBD1 (5 bases). The CDR3 sequence: CASKQVNLNTEAFF. CDR3 DNA sequence: TGTGCCAGCAAACAGGTAAATCTGAACACTGAAGCTTTCTTT.